Following are 26 T cell receptor beta chains from one sample sequenced in a study of blood T cell repertoires in COVID-19. Repertoires were generated with immunoSEQ multiplex PCR, while TCRdb's copy carries only in-frame clones and drops some. This table holds roughly 350,000 clones, about 85% found once. The specimen sequenced was peripheral blood. These receptors came from a young woman with acute or convalescent COVID-19.

The V and J genes are TRBV2 and TRBJ1-4; no firm D call. Per germline, CDR1 SNHLY and CDR2 FYNNEI. There are 14 residues in the CDR3. The V and J ends lost 6 bases and 3 bases respectively, with 11 bases between them. The CDR3 protein is CASSPRVANEKLFF. In DNA, the CDR3 is TGTGCCAGCAGCCCCCGGGTCGCTAATGAAAAACTGTTTTTT.

This clone was seen only once. The chain uses TRBV24-1 and TRBJ2-1, with D maybe TRBD2 (6 bases). V lost 3 bases and J 7 bases, leaving 21 bases between the germline ends. The CDR3 spans 17 residues. Germline CDR1 KGHDR, CDR2 SFDVKD. The CDR3 region is CATSDPGTATMGNEQFF. The CDR3 nucleotides read TGTGCCACCAGTGATCCCGGGACTGCAACTATGGGGAATGAGCAGTTCTTC.

The chain recombines TRBV19 with TRBJ2-1; 8 nucleotides match TRBD2. The V gene end was trimmed by 1 base and the J gene end by 8 bases; junction bases not matched to a gene: 10. The CDR3 is 16 residues long. The V gene's germline CDR1 is LNHDA and CDR2 SQIVND (reference sequence). The CDR3 sequence: CASSIGGTRAVDEQFF. CDR3 sequence (DNA): TGTGCCAGTAGTATAGGGGGGACTAGAGCGGTCGATGAGCAGTTCTTC.

The chain recombines TRBV28 with TRBJ1-6; 9 bases map to TRBD1. From germline, CDR1 is MDHEN and CDR2 SYDVKM. The ends lost 7 bases at V and 5 bases at J; junction bases unmatched: 9. The CDR3 sequence is 16 residues long. The CDR3 loop is CASTTTGGKNNSPLHF. DNA of the CDR3: TGTGCCAGCACTACTACAGGGGGCAAGAATAATTCACCCCTCCACTTT.

The J gene is TRBJ1-4, the V gene TRBV7-9; 9 nucleotides match TRBD1. CDR3 size: 14 residues. V gave up 8 bases and J gave up 8 bases; unmatched junction bases: 9. Germline V gives CDR1 SEHNR, CDR2 FQNEAQ (reference sequence). CDR3 in amino acids: CASLPGQGPEKLFF. As DNA, the CDR3 is TGTGCCAGCTTGCCGGGACAGGGTCCCGAAAAACTGTTTTTT.

The chain joins TRBV4-1 to TRBJ1-1, with D perhaps matching TRBD1 (5 bases). Germline V gene sequence: CDR1 MGHRA, CDR2 YSYEKL. This CDR3 comprises 16 residues. Trimming took off 1 base at V and 4 bases at J, with 16 bases between the two ends. CDR3 DNA: TGCGCCAGCAGCCAAGGACTGGGACGGCGGGGCACTGAAGCTTTCTTT. It specifies CASSQGLGRRGTEAFF.

This clone was detected only once. This chain joins TRBV6-1 and TRBJ1-4; TRBD1 matches 11 bases. Germline values: CDR1 MNHNS, CDR2 SASEGT. The CDR3 sequence is 16 residues long. The V gene end was trimmed by 0 bases and the J gene end by 7 bases; junction bases not matched to a gene: 4. The CDR3 is CASSEASGTGGEKLFF. CDR3 nucleotide sequence: TGTGCCAGCAGTGAAGCGTCCGGGACAGGGGGTGAAAAACTGTTTTTT.

V and J are TRBV10-2 and TRBJ2-1; D perhaps matches TRBD2 (5 bases). CDR1 is WSHSY, CDR2 SAAADI, per germline. The CDR3 is 11 amino acids. The V and J ends lost 5 bases and 10 bases respectively, with 9 bases between them. CDR3 sequence: CASSTRGEQFF. Here the CDR3 DNA reads TGCGCCAGCAGTACGAGAGGGGAGCAGTTCTTC.

In the case of this clone: In the same sample, other DNA sequences code for this CDR3. J is TRBJ1-4 and V is TRBV9; D might be TRBD1 (5 bases). CDR1 and CDR2 (germline): SGDLS, YYNGEE. CDR3 length: 13 residues. Deletions cut 0 bases from V and 8 bases from J, with 8 bases between. The CDR3 sequence: CASSVGGEEKLFF. The CDR3 nucleotides read TGTGCCAGCAGCGTAGGGGGGGAAGAAAAACTGTTTTTT.

V usage is TRBV18 and J usage is TRBJ1-1, with TRBD1 matching 8 bases. The CDR3 runs to 14 residues. Germline loops: CDR1 KGHSH, CDR2 LQKENI. Unmatched junction bases numbered 0, after V lost 3 bases and J lost 0 bases. The CDR3 nucleotides are TGTGCCAGCTCACCGGACAGGGTGAACACTGAAGCTTTCTTT. Encoded protein: CASSPDRVNTEAFF.

The chain uses TRBV9 and TRBJ1-1, with a possible D match to TRBD1 (6 bases). Germline values: CDR1 SGDLS, CDR2 YYNGEE. This CDR3 region has 15 residues. Trimming shortened V by 2 bases and J by 1 base, and 12 bases separated the two germline ends. This chain's CDR3 is CASSVTGTRNTEAFF. As DNA, the CDR3 is TGTGCCAGCAGCGTCACAGGGACGAGGAACACTGAAGCTTTCTTT.

J is TRBJ1-5 and V is TRBV4-1; TRBD1 is a possible D gene (6 bases). The germline V gene encodes CDR1 MGHRA and CDR2 YSYEKL. CDR3 length: 16 amino acids. V was shortened by 0 bases and J by 5 bases, with 14 bases between the two germline ends. This CDR3 is CASSQETGRTDQPQHF. The CDR3 DNA is TGCGCCAGCAGCCAAGAAACGGGCAGGACAGATCAGCCCCAGCATTTT.

The chain joins TRBV4-1 to TRBJ2-7, with a possible D match to TRBD1 (6 bases). Looked up from germline, CDR1 is MGHRA and CDR2 is YSYEKL. V lost 2 bases and J 1 base, leaving 9 bases between the germline ends. The CDR3 sequence is 14 residues long. The CDR3 reads CASSQWGPSYEQYF. CDR3 sequence (DNA): TGCGCCAGCAGCCAATGGGGGCCTTCCTACGAGCAGTACTTC.

The chain links TRBV30 to TRBJ1-6, with 7 bases identical to TRBD1. The CDR3 loop spans 13 amino acids. CDR1 is GTSNPN, CDR2 SVGIG, per germline (reference sequence). The V gene end was trimmed by 0 bases and the J gene end by 8 bases; junction bases not matched to a gene: 1. CDR3 nucleotide sequence: TGTGCCTGGAGTGTAACAGGGGATTCACCCCTCCACTTT. It codes for CAWSVTGDSPLHF.

V is TRBV5-1 and J is TRBJ2-4; 7 bases are a match to TRBD1. CDR3 length equals 15 residues. Looked up from germline, CDR1 is SGHRS and CDR2 is YFSETQ. V dropped 0 bases and J dropped 6; count of bases not matched to a gene: 6. CDR3 sequence: CASSLVGGPRNIQYF. The CDR3 DNA follows: TGCGCCAGCAGCTTGGTAGGGGGCCCGCGAAACATTCAGTACTTC.

This rearrangement joins TRBV9 to TRBJ2-1, with 11 bases lining up with TRBD2. The CDR3 loop spans 15 amino acids. The germline V gene encodes CDR1 SGDLS and CDR2 YYNGEE. Unmatched junction bases numbered 3, after V lost 3 bases and J lost 4 bases. CDR3 protein: CASSASGRPYNEQFF. CDR3 sequence (DNA): TGTGCCAGCAGCGCTAGCGGGAGGCCTTACAATGAGCAGTTCTTC.

This chain joins TRBV6-4 and TRBJ1-6, with D perhaps TRBD1 (6 bases). The CDR3 sequence is 13 residues long. Looked up from germline, CDR1 is MRHNA and CDR2 is SNTAGT. V was clipped by 7 bases and J by 11 bases, with 15 bases between them. CDR3 amino acids: CASNTGTGTPLHF. The CDR3 bases are TGTGCCAGCAATACAGGGACGGGGACACCCCTCCACTTT.

This clone has a handful of counts. The chain carries TRBV6-1 and TRBJ2-1; 13 bases agree with TRBD2. V lost 0 bases to trimming and J lost 8 bases; unmatched junction nucleotides: 4. The CDR3 is 16 residues long. Looked up from germline, CDR1 is MNHNS and CDR2 is SASEGT. For the CDR3, the DNA is TGTGCCAGCAGTGAAGCAGGAGGGACTAGCGGGGATGAGCAGTTCTTC. It is translated as CASSEAGGTSGDEQFF.

The genes are TRBV4-1 and TRBJ2-2, with 13 bases matching TRBD2. CDR1 MGHRA and CDR2 YSYEKL come from the germline V gene. The CDR3 loop spans 15 amino acids. Trimming removed 7 bases from V and 6 bases from J; junction bases left unmatched: 5. Written as DNA, the CDR3 is TGCGCCAGCAACAGACTAGCGGGAGGCCCCGGGGAGCTGTTTTTT. Amino acid sequence: CASNRLAGGPGELFF.

This chain joins TRBV3-1 (or the pseudogene TRBV3-2) and TRBJ2-5; 7 bases are a match to TRBD1. The trim removed 2 bases at V and 5 bases at J, leaving 5 bases unmatched. Germline lookup yields CDR1 LGHDT and CDR2 YNNKEL (reference sequence). The CDR3 has 14 amino acids. CDR3 amino acids: CASSQRQGRETQYF. CDR3 bases: TGTGCCAGCAGCCAAAGACAGGGTCGGGAGACCCAGTACTTC.

The rearrangement links TRBV24-1 to TRBJ2-3; TRBD1 matches at 10 bases. The CDR3 is 15 residues long. Germline loops: CDR1 KGHDR, CDR2 SFDVKD. V gave up 6 bases and J gave up 4 bases; unmatched junction bases: 6. The CDR3 region has the DNA TGTGCCACCAGTCCGGGACAGGGGAGGTCAGATACGCAGTATTTT. Translation gives CATSPGQGRSDTQYF.

The rearrangement joins TRBV4-2 to TRBJ2-7; 10 positions agree with TRBD2. The CDR3 has 18 amino acids. Germline V gene sequence: CDR1 LGHNA, CDR2 YNFKEQ. V was clipped by 1 base and J by 4 bases; unmatched bases: 13. The CDR3 loop is CASSQGLAGVGRGYEQYF. The DNA of the CDR3 is TGTGCCAGCAGCCAAGGACTAGCGGGCGTGGGTCGTGGATACGAGCAGTACTTC.

CDR3 in amino acids: CASRGEGGEYTIYF. In nucleotides, the CDR3 is TGTGCCAGCAGGGGGGAGGGAGGAGAATACACCATATATTTT. The J gene is TRBJ1-3, the V gene TRBV28; perhaps TRBD1 as D (5 bases). Germline CDR1 reads MDHEN; CDR2 reads SYDVKM. Trimming shortened V by 6 bases and J by 8 bases, and 17 bases separated the two germline ends. The CDR3 length is 14 residues.

The CDR3 protein is CASIGTRSTGELFF. The DNA for the CDR3 is TGTGCCAGTATCGGGACTAGGAGCACCGGGGAGCTGTTTTTT. The V call is TRBV19, the J call TRBJ2-2; 8 bases agree with TRBD2. There are 14 residues in the CDR3. The germline V gene has CDR1 LNHDA and CDR2 SQIVND (reference sequence). J was trimmed by 4 bases and V by 7 bases; bases with no gene match: 5.

The V and J genes are TRBV6-4 and TRBJ2-1; 12 nucleotides agree with TRBD2. J lost 5 bases, V lost 6 bases, and 5 bases had no gene match. The CDR3 length is 15 residues. The germline gives CDR1 MRHNA, CDR2 SNTAGT. CDR3 in amino acids: CASRPGLAGHNEQFF. The CDR3 nucleotides are TGTGCCAGCAGGCCAGGACTAGCGGGGCACAATGAGCAGTTCTTC.

This clone has just a few counts. The chain has TRBV6-5 and TRBJ1-3, with D possibly matching TRBD1 (6 bases). With 5 bases removed from V and 7 bases from J, the gap between germline ends came to 12 bases. Germline loops: CDR1 MNHEY, CDR2 SVGAGI. The CDR3 loop spans 13 amino acids. CDR3 residues: CASSTGFPNTIYF. The CDR3 DNA reads TGTGCCAGCAGTACAGGGTTCCCGAACACCATATATTTT.